This record looks at one TCR beta chain sequence and its context. Its target is not known. This record comes from a study of T cells in tuberculosis. In the study overall: This South African cohort compared adolescents with or without latent tuberculosis against adults with active tuberculosis.

The assay was immunoSEQ multiplex PCR, and TCRdb's table has in-frame clones only and misses some. The sample contains 20,000 to 25,000 clones, roughly nine tenths of which appear only once. CDR1 is SNHLY and CDR2 is FYNNEI in the germline V gene. The CDR3 extends over 12 amino acids. The ends were cut back, 5 bases at V and 8 bases at J, with 12 bases in the middle. Overall study results and limits: GEM motif frequencies gave approximately 70% accuracy; the GMM repertoire gave roughly 86%. Active tuberculosis cases were adults; controls were adolescents. Shorter CDR3-alpha in active tuberculosis partly drove smaller distances.

The sequence derives from a donor under 30 with latent tuberculosis or without tuberculosis infection. Sequencing was carried out using PBMCs. The chain joins TRBV2 to TRBJ1-2, with no clear D. This chain's CDR3 is CASSQSAAGYTF. DNA of the CDR3: TGTGCCAGCAGTCAATCAGCGGCCGGCTACACCTTC.